A single sample gave rise to the 23 T cell receptor beta chains below, sequenced in a study of Graves' ophthalmopathy and Graves' hyperthyroidism. The sequenced template was RNA, covering the TCR beta CDR3 region. The first-round RT-PCR employed HTBI primers together with the Qiagen OneStep RT-PCR kit. A multiplex PCR was then performed as the second round. TCRdb re-called the multiplex PCR reads with MiXCR, one entry per CDR3 protein. This sample has under 350,000 distinct CDR3 sequences, with 15% to 20% found just once. The sequenced sample consisted of peripheral blood. The origin of the receptors is an adult man with Graves' ophthalmopathy.

The chain has TRBV15 and TRBJ2-5; 7 nucleotides align to TRBD1. In germline, CDR1 is LNHNV, CDR2 YYDKDF (reference sequence). Trimming at V came to 0 bases and at J to 5 bases, leaving 9 bases not matched to a gene. The CDR3 consists of 16 residues. CDR3 amino acids: CATSRDRPVRGETQYF. CDR3 coding DNA: TGTGCCACCAGCAGAGATCGCCCTGTCAGGGGGGAGACCCAGTACTTC.

The sample holds many counts of this clonotype. V usage is TRBV29-1 and J usage is TRBJ2-5, with 7 positions matching TRBD1. The trim removed 6 bases at V and 2 bases at J, leaving 15 bases unmatched. This CDR3 comprises 16 residues. Germline CDR1 SQVTM, CDR2 ANQGSEA. In DNA, the CDR3 is TGCAGCGTGACCACAATAATGACAGGGCCACAAGAGACCCAGTACTTC. Its translation: CSVTTIMTGPQETQYF. The entire variable domain, with the rest obtained from reference TRBV29-1 and TRBJ2-5, is as follows: SAVISQKPSRDICQRGTSLTIQCQVDSQVTMMFWYRQQPGQSLTLIATANQGSEATYESGFVIDKFPISRPNLTFSTLTVSNMSPEDSSIYLCSVTTIMTGPQETQYFGPGTRLLVL.

The rearrangement links TRBV12-3 or TRBV12-4 to TRBJ1-1; weak D call: TRBD1 (6 bases). This CDR3 is 14 amino acids long. V shed 7 bases and J shed 0 bases, with 12 bases lying between them. The chain's CDR3 is CASMMRGVNTEAFF. Written as DNA, the CDR3 is TGTGCCAGCATGATGAGGGGGGTGAACACTGAAGCTTTCTTT.

This clonotype was detected many times. The rearrangement links TRBV5-1 to TRBJ1-2, with a weak D call TRBD1 (6 bases). This CDR3 region has 15 residues. Germline values: CDR1 SGHRS, CDR2 YFSETQ. Trimming shortened V by 1 base and J by 8 bases, and 18 bases separated the two germline ends. CDR3 sequence reads: CASSLSGQGRNGYTF. Written as DNA, the CDR3 is TGCGCCAGCAGCTTGTCGGGACAAGGGCGGAACGGCTACACCTTC.

The CDR3: CASSWGRDGYTF. The CDR3 coding sequence is TGCGCCAGCAGCTGGGGGAGGGATGGCTACACCTTC. The chain employs TRBV5-1 and TRBJ1-2; D possibly corresponds to TRBD1 (5 bases). The CDR3 extends over 12 amino acids. The germline V gene has CDR1 SGHRS and CDR2 YFSETQ. Trimming took off 3 bases at V and 6 bases at J, with 9 bases between the two ends.

This clonotype was counted at least ten times. V and J are TRBV28 and TRBJ1-2; 10 bases fit TRBD1. Germline assignment: CDR1 MDHEN and CDR2 SYDVKM. The CDR3 extends over 15 amino acids. Trimming at V came to 5 bases and at J to 2 bases, leaving 5 bases not matched to a gene. The CDR3 DNA is TGTGCCAGCAGTGTACCGACAGGGGGCAACTATGGCTACACCTTC. This sequence encodes CASSVPTGGNYGYTF.

The V and J genes are TRBV20-1 and TRBJ2-7; 10 positions agree with TRBD2. Germline CDR1 reads DFQATT; CDR2 reads SNEGSKA (reference sequence). The CDR3 runs to 13 residues. With 4 bases clipped from V and 3 bases from J, the junction kept 3 bases outside the gene matches. CDR3 loop: CSAIAGGRYEQYF. CDR3 DNA sequence: TGCAGTGCTATAGCGGGAGGACGCTACGAGCAGTACTTC.

This clonotype was observed many times. The gene calls are TRBV28 and TRBJ1-1; D gene uncertain. Per germline, CDR1 MDHEN and CDR2 SYDVKM. CDR3 length: 16 residues. V dropped 2 bases and J dropped 0 bases, with 13 bases sitting between them. CDR3 nucleotides: TGTGCCAGCAGTTTACTGGAAATTGGCTTGAACACTGAAGCTTTCTTT. This sequence encodes CASSLLEIGLNTEAFF.

This clonotype was recorded many times. The genes are TRBV30 and TRBJ1-5; possible D gene TRBD1, 6 bases. The V gene's germline CDR1 is GTSNPN and CDR2 SVGIG (reference sequence). The V and J ends lost 3 bases and 6 bases respectively, with 18 bases between them. The CDR3 has 15 amino acids. For the CDR3, the DNA is TGTGCCTGGAGGGCTGAGGGGGGGTTTGGTCAGCCCCAGCATTTT. This sequence encodes CAWRAEGGFGQPQHF.

At least ten counts were recorded for this clonotype. The chain uses TRBV12-3 or TRBV12-4 and TRBJ2-2; possible D gene TRBD2, 6 bases. V lost 6 bases to trimming and J lost 5 bases, with 13 bases between them. CDR3 length: 14 amino acids. This CDR3 is CASSPSRGTGELFF. CDR3 DNA sequence: TGTGCCAGCAGCCCTTCCCGGGGGACCGGGGAGCTGTTTTTT.

This clonotype showed up many times. The chain carries TRBV20-1 and TRBJ2-7, with TRBD2 matching over 11 bases. V shed 6 bases and J 2 bases; nucleotides not matched to a gene: 3. CDR3 length: 13 residues. CDR1 DFQATT and CDR2 SNEGSKA come from the germline V gene (reference sequence). In DNA form, the CDR3 reads TGCAGTGCCACTAGCGGGAGCCCCTACGAGCAGTACTTC. Protein product: CSATSGSPYEQYF.

This clonotype came up many times. The CDR3 loop reads CASSTRLNTGELFF. The CDR3 DNA reads as TGTGCCAGTAGTACAAGACTTAACACCGGGGAGCTGTTTTTT. The V call is TRBV19, the J call TRBJ2-2; D not certain. Germline assignment: CDR1 LNHDA and CDR2 SQIVND (reference sequence). V lost 4 bases and J 2 bases, leaving 8 bases between the germline ends. CDR3 length: 14 residues.

This clonotype was counted many times. The V and J genes are TRBV2 and TRBJ1-5, with a possible D match to TRBD1 (5 bases). Germline V gene lookup returns CDR1 SNHLY and CDR2 FYNNEI. This CDR3 has 15 amino acids. V was cut by 2 bases and J by 2 bases, with 10 bases left in between. DNA of the CDR3: TGTGCCAGCAGTGAACGTCTACAGGGCAATCAGCCCCAGCATTTT. This translates into CASSERLQGNQPQHF.

The chain has TRBV24-1 and TRBJ2-7, with D perhaps given as TRBD1 or TRBD2 (6 bases each). The CDR3 covers 14 residues. V lost 6 bases and J lost 5, with 16 bases in between. The germline gives CDR1 KGHDR, CDR2 SFDVKD. The CDR3 loop is CATSPRGLPHEQYF. CDR3 DNA sequence: TGTGCCACCAGTCCCAGGGGACTCCCCCACGAGCAGTACTTC.

The table lists this clonotype with a few counts. This chain uses TRBV18 with TRBJ2-7, with TRBD1 matching over 8 bases. CDR1 is KGHSH and CDR2 is LQKENI in the germline V gene. The V segment lost 3 bases and the J segment 2 bases; nucleotides outside the gene matches: 3. This CDR3 has 14 residues. CDR3 in DNA: TGTGCCAGCTCACCTAAGACAGGGGCCTACGAGCAGTACTTC. Its protein product is CASSPKTGAYEQYF.

This clonotype was found many times. The chain links TRBV11-2 to TRBJ2-5; 12 bases agree with TRBD2. Germline V lookup: CDR1 SGHAT, CDR2 FQNNGV. The CDR3 length is 15 residues. The V and J ends lost 5 bases and 2 bases, in that order; junction bases with no gene match: 3. The CDR3 loop reads CASSTSGRIQETQYF. DNA of the CDR3: TGTGCCAGCAGCACTAGCGGGAGGATACAAGAGACCCAGTACTTC.

A word on this clonotype: This sequence may be a read error, since a much larger clone differs from it by one base. This rearrangement joins TRBV30 to TRBJ2-5; 10 bases line up with TRBD1. The CDR3 runs 14 residues. In germline, CDR1 is GTSNPN, CDR2 SVGIG (reference sequence). V dropped 6 bases and J dropped 5; count of bases not matched to a gene: 9. CDR3 DNA sequence: TGTGCCTGTAGTATAGACAGGGGGCGGGAGACCCAGTACTTC. Its translation is CACSIDRGRETQYF.

This clonotype occurred many times. This chain uses TRBV3-1 with TRBJ1-5; D may be TRBD1 (5 bases). V was pared by 0 bases and J by 5 bases, with 11 bases between. The CDR3 is 15 amino acids. The V gene's germline CDR1 is LGHDT and CDR2 YNNKEL (reference sequence). The CDR3 spells CASSQDHRRDQPQHF. Written as DNA, the CDR3 is TGTGCCAGCAGCCAAGATCACAGGCGCGATCAGCCCCAGCATTTT.

The table lists this clonotype with many counts. The chain joins TRBV7-2 to TRBJ2-2; 9 bases agree with TRBD1. V gave up 4 bases and J gave up 2 bases; unmatched junction bases: 8. The germline V gene has CDR1 SGHTA and CDR2 FQGNSA. The CDR3 covers 17 residues. CDR3 region: CASSYSRDRANTGELFF. CDR3 DNA: TGTGCCAGCAGCTATAGCCGGGACAGGGCCAACACCGGGGAGCTGTTTTTT.

This clonotype was detected ten times or more. The chain recombines TRBV30 with TRBJ2-7; D ambiguous. The CDR3 contains 12 residues. V lost 4 bases and J 3 bases, leaving 10 bases between the germline ends. The V gene's germline CDR1 is GTSNPN and CDR2 SVGIG (reference sequence). The CDR3 nucleotides read TGTGCCTGGAAACAGTTGAACTACGAGCAGTACTTC. Protein sequence: CAWKQLNYEQYF.

This clonotype was picked up many times. The J gene is TRBJ2-7, the V gene TRBV6-2 or TRBV6-3; D is unresolved. Between the trimmed V and J ends, which lost 2 bases and 9 bases, there was a span of 5 bases. The CDR3 loop spans 10 amino acids. Looked up from germline, CDR1 is MNHEY and CDR2 is SVGEGT. The CDR3 region is CASSYPMQYF. The CDR3 DNA follows: TGTGCCAGCAGTTACCCGATGCAGTACTTC.

The rearrangement joins TRBV4-1 to TRBJ1-1; tentative D call: TRBD1 (6 bases). The V end was cut by 0 bases, the J end by 4 bases, with 9 bases between. Germline V gene sequence: CDR1 MGHRA, CDR2 YSYEKL. This CDR3 region has 14 residues. The CDR3 coding sequence is TGCGCCAGCAGCCAAGAAGGGGGGCTCACTGAAGCTTTCTTT. Translated, it gives CASSQEGGLTEAFF.

This clonotype was seen a handful of times. The chain recombines TRBV6-1 with TRBJ2-2; 7 nucleotides align to TRBD2. This CDR3 has 14 residues. Germline lookup yields CDR1 MNHNS and CDR2 SASEGT. Trimming cost V 7 bases and J 3 bases; bases outside gene matches: 5. CDR3 nucleotide sequence: TGTGCCAGCATGGTCGCGGGGGACACCGGGGAGCTGTTTTTT. This codes for CASMVAGDTGELFF.